These 20 T cell receptor beta chains share one sample of origin, sequenced in a study of breast tumors, draining lymph nodes, adjacent tissues. TCRdb re-analysed the multiplex PCR reads in MiXCR, keeping a single row per CDR3 protein. Of about 140,000 distinct CDR3 sequences listed, less than 35% are singletons. Breast cancer patients provided tissue from their axillary draining lymph nodes. Sequenced material: axillary lymph node tissue. The receptors stem from a female donor with breast cancer. Some clones in this sample may be carry-over from other donors' samples.

In the case of this clonotype: A much larger clone lies a single base off, so this may be a read error. The V call is TRBV6-2 or TRBV6-3, the J call TRBJ1-5, with 7 positions matching TRBD1. Trimming at V came to 7 bases and at J to 4 bases, leaving 7 bases not matched to a gene. CDR3 length: 14 amino acids. Germline CDR1 reads MNHEY; CDR2 reads SVGEGT. CDR3 amino acids: CASIQGDSNQPQHF. The CDR3 region has the DNA TGTGCCAGCATTCAAGGGGACAGTAATCAGCCCCAGCATTTT.

This clonotype was counted ten times or more. V is TRBV6-1 and J is TRBJ2-7; no clear D. V lost 7 bases and J 4 bases, leaving 14 bases between the germline ends. The CDR3 is made up of 13 amino acids. In germline, CDR1 is MNHNS, CDR2 SASEGT. The CDR3 bases are TGTGCCAGCACGAGAACAAATCCTTACGAGCAGTACGTC. It specifies CASTRTNPYEQYV.

This sequence joins TRBV7-8 and TRBJ2-3; a possible D gene is TRBD2 (7 bases). The germline V gene encodes CDR1 SGHVS and CDR2 FQNEAQ. The CDR3 runs 15 residues. V lost 5 bases, J lost 5 bases, and 17 bases lay in between. CDR3: CASSPGRGAEDTQYF. The CDR3 DNA is TGTGCCAGCAGCCCCGGCCGGGGGGCGGAAGATACGCAGTATTTT.

To note about this clonotype: A read error may explain this, as a much larger clone is one base away. The chain combines TRBV5-5 with TRBJ2-5; D gene unclear. Trimming cost V 4 bases and J 1 base, with 14 bases left between them. CDR3 length: 15 residues. CDR1 SGHKS and CDR2 YYEKEE come from the germline V gene (reference sequence). The CDR3 spells CASSLESASQETQYF. Written as DNA, the CDR3 is TGTGCCAGCAGCCTGGAATCGGCCAGCCAAGAGACCCAGTACTTC.

This clonotype was observed at least ten times. The chain uses TRBV20-1 and TRBJ2-2; TRBD1 matches 9 bases. CDR3 length: 15 amino acids. J gave up 5 bases and V 4 bases, and 8 bases lay outside the gene matches. CDR1 DFQATT and CDR2 SNEGSKA come from the germline V gene (reference sequence). The DNA for the CDR3 is TGCAGTGCTATAGACAGGGGGTTTAGAACCGGGGAGCTGTTTTTT. It encodes CSAIDRGFRTGELFF.

The V gene is TRBV6-2 or TRBV6-3, the J gene TRBJ2-7, with no clear D. The CDR3 has 16 residues. Trimming cost V 5 bases and J 9 bases, with 26 bases left between them. Germline V gene lookup returns CDR1 MNHEY and CDR2 SVGEGT. CDR3 sequence: CASSPTGRSGPAAQYV. In nucleotides, the CDR3 is TGTGCCAGCAGTCCGACCGGACGGAGTGGCCCGGCGGCGCAGTACGTC.

In this sample, this clonotype turned up many times. DNA of the CDR3: TGTGCCAGCAGTGAACATCCCCAGGGGGCTTATGGCTACACCTTC. Protein: CASSEHPQGAYGYTF. The chain joins TRBV6-1 to TRBJ1-2; 8 bases match TRBD1. The CDR3 extends over 15 amino acids. Germline V gene lookup returns CDR1 MNHNS and CDR2 SASEGT. Trimming cost V 2 bases and J 5 bases; bases outside gene matches: 7.

This clonotype was counted many times. This chain links TRBV12-5 with TRBJ1-6, with no clear D. Trimming took 4 bases from V and 10 from J, leaving 8 bases between them. CDR1 and CDR2 from the germline V gene are LGHNT and FRNRAP. This CDR3 is built from 12 residues. Written as DNA, the CDR3 is TGTGCTAGTGGTTCCCAAGAATCACCCCTCCACTTT. Its translation: CASGSQESPLHF.

The CDR3 bases are TGCAGCGTTGGACAGAGCGGGGAGACTAGCACAGATACGCAGTATTTT. Protein product: CSVGQSGETSTDTQYF. The chain joins TRBV29-1 to TRBJ2-3, with TRBD2 matching over 7 bases. Trimming at V came to 4 bases and at J to 0 bases, leaving 10 bases not matched to a gene. CDR3 length: 16 residues. The germline gives CDR1 SQVTM, CDR2 ANQGSEA.

This clonotype has a count of ten or more. J is TRBJ1-2 and V is TRBV4-3, with D perhaps TRBD1 (6 bases). V gave up 4 bases and J gave up 0 bases, with 12 bases separating them. The germline V gene encodes CDR1 LGHNA and CDR2 YSLEER. The CDR3 spans 15 residues. DNA of the CDR3: TGCGCCAGCAGCCGTTCAGGGGCTCCTAACTATGGCTACACCTTC. Amino acids: CASSRSGAPNYGYTF.

Turning to this clonotype: A much larger clone is a single base away; this may be a read error. This sequence joins TRBV7-2 and TRBJ2-5; 9 bases agree with TRBD1. This CDR3 spans 15 amino acids. CDR1 and CDR2 from the germline V gene are SGHTA and FQGNSA. CDR3 residues: CASGRSQGAGSTQHF. The DNA of the CDR3 is TGTGCCAGTGGAAGATCACAGGGGGCGGGTTCAACCCAGCACTTC.

This clonotype was counted ten times or more. The V and J genes are TRBV10-3 and TRBJ1-2; 12 nucleotides match TRBD1. The length of the CDR3 is 13 residues. Losses at the gene ends were 10 bases for V and 8 bases for J; bases not matched to a gene: 8. Germline values: CDR1 ENHRY, CDR2 SYGVKD. Written as DNA, the CDR3 is TGTGCCACGACCGGGACAGGGGGCTCCGGCTACACCTTC. This translates into CATTGTGGSGYTF.

Many counts were recorded for this clonotype. The chain employs TRBV28 and TRBJ1-6; D ambiguous. CDR1 MDHEN and CDR2 SYDVKM come from the germline V gene. CDR3 length equals 12 residues. V shed 3 bases and J shed 6 bases, with 3 bases lying between them. This CDR3 reads CASSFSNSPLHF. CDR3 bases: TGTGCCAGCAGTTTCTCTAATTCACCCCTCCACTTT.

This clonotype was recorded a few times. The gene calls are TRBV18 and TRBJ2-5; the match to TRBD1 covers 8 bases. With 4 bases clipped from V and 5 bases from J, the junction kept 6 bases outside the gene matches. The germline gives CDR1 KGHSH, CDR2 LQKENI. There are 14 residues in the CDR3. CDR3 sequence: CASSLTGAWETQYF. In nucleotides, the CDR3 is TGTGCCAGCTCACTGACAGGGGCATGGGAGACCCAGTACTTC.

Here the CDR3 reads CASRPGGFSYNSPLHF. In DNA form, the CDR3 reads TGTGCCAGCAGGCCTGGCGGCTTCTCCTATAATTCACCCCTCCACTTT. The genes are TRBV6-6 and TRBJ1-6; no clear D gene. V dropped 6 bases and J dropped 0 bases, with 12 bases sitting between them. CDR1 and CDR2 from the germline V gene are MNHNY and SVGAGI (reference sequence). The CDR3 loop spans 16 amino acids.

This clonotype has more than one count but fewer than ten. This clone may be a read error of a much larger clone one base away. CDR3 protein: CAGGRESCGYTF. The CDR3 DNA is TGTGCGGGGGGCAGGGAGAGCTGTGGCTACACCTTC. This chain links TRBV28 with TRBJ1-2; tentative D call: TRBD1 (6 bases). The CDR3 contains 12 residues. Germline V lookup: CDR1 MDHEN, CDR2 SYDVKM.

This clonotype was counted a few times. The J gene is TRBJ1-5, the V gene TRBV28, with 7 bases that match TRBD1. The CDR3 totals 17 residues. The trim removed 6 bases at V and 1 base at J, leaving 12 bases unmatched. Germline CDR1 reads MDHEN; CDR2 reads SYDVKM. For the CDR3, the DNA is TGTGCCAGCAGAGGGGCGGGGGGACAGTTAAGCAATCAGCCCCAGCATTTT. Amino acids: CASRGAGGQLSNQPQHF.

With regard to this clonotype: A much larger clone differs by one base, so this may be a read error. The chain uses TRBV7-9 and TRBJ1-2, with D maybe TRBD1 (6 bases). The germline CDR1 and CDR2 sequences are SEHNR and FQNEAQ (reference sequence). The CDR3 runs 15 residues. Here the CDR3 DNA reads TGTGCCAGCAGCTTACTTTCAGAAGGGGGTAATGGCTACCCCTTC. Amino acids: CASSLLSEGGNGYPF.

This clonotype came up many times. The chain couples TRBV7-4 to TRBJ2-3; 11 nucleotides agree with TRBD2. The ends lost 5 bases at V and 6 bases at J; junction bases unmatched: 10. Germline assignment: CDR1 SGHVT and CDR2 SQSDAQ. The CDR3 has 16 amino acids. As DNA, the CDR3 is TGTGCCAGCAGCAATTGGGGGACTAGCGGCTGCGATACGCAGTATTTT. Translating gives CASSNWGTSGCDTQYF.

This clonotype was seen only a few times. V is TRBV5-1 and J is TRBJ1-1; D remains unclear. The ends were cut back, 6 bases at V and 9 bases at J, with 18 bases in the middle. Per germline, CDR1 SGHRS and CDR2 YFSETQ. The CDR3 has 13 residues. The CDR3 coding sequence is TGCGCCAGCAAATACGGGCCGAACGCCCAAGCTTTCTTT. This codes for CASKYGPNAQAFF.